These 16 T cell receptor beta chains originate from one sample sequenced in a study of OX40 agonist ivuxolimab in advanced cancers. Assay used: immunoSEQ multiplex PCR; TCRdb lists only in-frame clones, some missing. The data show 70,000 or so clones, approximately 86% seen once. The sample here was CD4+ or CD8+ T cells sorted from blood, taken in a trial of the OX40 agonist ivuxolimab. The receptor set was obtained from an adult with an advanced solid tumor such as melanoma, head and neck, liver or kidney cancer.

This chain joins TRBV30 and TRBJ1-4; no reliable D call. Trimming took 3 bases from V and 4 from J, leaving 12 bases between them. Germline V gene lookup returns CDR1 GTSNPN and CDR2 SVGIG (reference sequence). The CDR3 sequence is 14 residues long. The CDR3 nucleotides read TGTGCCTGGAGCCCCCCGGGTTTTAATGAAAAACTGTTTTTT. It is translated as CAWSPPGFNEKLFF.

This chain uses TRBV5-1 with TRBJ1-3; no clear D. This CDR3 is built from 15 residues. The germline V and J ends were trimmed by 4 bases and 0 bases, with 11 bases remaining between them. Germline CDR1 and CDR2: SGHRS and YFSETQ. The CDR3 region has the DNA TGCGCCAGCAGCCAAGGAGATAACTCTGGAAACACCATATATTTT. Translating gives CASSQGDNSGNTIYF.

This clone was seen just once. This rearrangement joins TRBV9 to TRBJ1-2; 12 nucleotides line up with TRBD1. V was pared by 4 bases and J by 5 bases, with 15 bases of the junction left unmatched. This CDR3 has 18 residues. Germline V gene data show CDR1 as SGDLS and CDR2 as YYNGEE. The chain's CDR3 is CASSSSRKGTGGLYGYTF. DNA for the CDR3: TGTGCCAGCAGCTCCAGTAGGAAGGGGACAGGGGGCTTGTATGGCTACACCTTC.

In this sample, this clone turned up once. V usage is TRBV6-5 and J usage is TRBJ2-5; 10 bases align to TRBD2. Germline CDR1 is MNHEY and CDR2 is SVGAGI. This CDR3 contains 15 residues. The ends lost 6 bases at V and 4 bases at J; junction bases unmatched: 8. CDR3 loop: CASSDSGGVGETQYF. CDR3 nucleotide sequence: TGTGCCAGCAGCGACAGCGGGGGGGTAGGAGAGACCCAGTACTTC.

The chain is built from TRBV4-1 and TRBJ1-1; TRBD1 agrees at 10 bases. The CDR3 is 16 residues long. Germline lookup yields CDR1 MGHRA and CDR2 YSYEKL. After removal of 3 bases from V and 3 bases from J, the junction contained 7 bases not matched to a gene. DNA for the CDR3: TGCGCCAGCAGCCAGGGACAGGGGCGTTCGGACACTGAAGCTTTCTTT. Protein: CASSQGQGRSDTEAFF.

CDR3 sequence reads: CASSPQRSKYYSNQPQHF. In DNA, the CDR3 is TGTGCCAGTAGTCCACAGCGATCTAAATATTATAGCAATCAGCCCCAGCATTTT. The chain links TRBV19 to TRBJ1-5; D unresolved. V lost 5 bases to trimming and J lost 0 bases, with 20 bases between them. The germline V gene encodes CDR1 LNHDA and CDR2 SQIVND (reference sequence). The CDR3 is made up of 18 amino acids.

The chain links TRBV5-5 to TRBJ1-1; D not resolved. CDR1 SGHKS and CDR2 YYEKEE come from the germline V gene (reference sequence). V was trimmed by 3 bases and J by 6 bases, leaving 18 bases between them. The CDR3 has 15 amino acids. The CDR3 protein is CASSSITSPAAEAFF. The CDR3 DNA reads TGTGCCAGCAGCTCGATTACAAGTCCGGCCGCTGAAGCTTTCTTT.

The chain is built from TRBV7-2 and TRBJ1-2; D not resolved. Germline CDR1 reads SGHTA; CDR2 reads FQGNSA. CDR3 size: 12 residues. V was pared by 6 bases and J by 7 bases, with 12 bases between. In DNA form, the CDR3 reads TGTGCCAGCAGATTACTTACGTCTGGCTACACCTTC. It yields the protein CASRLLTSGYTF.

The gene calls are TRBV4-3 and TRBJ1-1; 8 bases are shared with TRBD1. J gave up 3 bases and V 2 bases, and 2 bases lay outside the gene matches. This CDR3 comprises 14 residues. Germline loops: CDR1 LGHNA, CDR2 YSLEER. The CDR3: CASSQQGADTEAFF. The CDR3 nucleotides read TGCGCCAGCAGCCAACAGGGGGCAGACACTGAAGCTTTCTTT.

This chain joins TRBV2 and TRBJ2-2, with a tentative D call TRBD2 (5 bases). This CDR3 contains 14 residues. Germline V gives CDR1 SNHLY, CDR2 FYNNEI. V was trimmed by 7 bases and J by 2 bases, leaving 11 bases between them. The CDR3 is CASKDSVNTGELFF. CDR3 sequence (DNA): TGTGCCAGCAAGGATAGCGTAAACACCGGGGAGCTGTTTTTT. The complete variable domain, with remaining parts taken from reference TRBV2 and TRBJ2-2, reads EPEVTQTPSHQVTQMGQEVILRCVPISNHLYFYWYRQILGQKVEFLVSFYNNEISEKSEIFDDQFSVERPDGSNFTLKIRSTKLEDSAMYFCASKDSVNTGELFFGEGSRLTVL.

The J gene is TRBJ1-2, the V gene TRBV28; D not resolved. The germline V gene encodes CDR1 MDHEN and CDR2 SYDVKM. The V end lost 5 bases, the J end lost 9 bases, and 13 bases lay between the germline ends. This CDR3 is 12 amino acids long. The CDR3 loop reads CASSAGPISYTF. The CDR3 DNA reads as TGTGCCAGCAGTGCAGGACCTATTAGCTACACCTTC.

This rearrangement joins TRBV6-6 to TRBJ1-2, with D perhaps matching TRBD1 (5 bases). Looked up from germline, CDR1 is MNHNY and CDR2 is SVGAGI (reference sequence). The CDR3 spans 14 residues. Trimming took 6 bases from V and 5 from J, leaving 16 bases between them. CDR3 in amino acids: CASRGLFPNYGYTF. DNA for the CDR3: TGTGCCAGCAGGGGACTATTCCCCAATTATGGCTACACCTTC.

The V call is TRBV5-1, the J call TRBJ2-7, with 9 bases fitting TRBD1. CDR1 and CDR2 (germline): SGHRS, YFSETQ. V trimming: 4 bases; J trimming: 3 bases; junction bases outside the gene matches: 8. The CDR3 is made up of 15 amino acids. CDR3 bases: TGCGCCAGCAGCGTGCCCGGGACAGGGATCTACGAGCAGTACTTC. This codes for CASSVPGTGIYEQYF. Looking up the rest from reference TRBV5-1 and TRBJ2-7 gives the full variable domain: KAGVTQTPRYLIKTRGQQVTLSCSPISGHRSVSWYQQTPGQGLQFLFEYFSETQRNKGNFPGRFSGRQFSNSRSEMNVSTLELGDSALYLCASSVPGTGIYEQYFGPGTRLTVT.

V usage is TRBV7-9 and J usage is TRBJ1-4; TRBD1 might be the D (5 bases). Trimming shortened V by 0 bases and J by 4 bases, and 6 bases separated the two germline ends. In germline, CDR1 is SEHNR, CDR2 FQNEAQ (reference sequence). The CDR3 totals 14 residues. The DNA of the CDR3 is TGTGCCAGCAGCTTAGCGGGGCTTAATGAAAAACTGTTTTTT. It specifies CASSLAGLNEKLFF.

The J gene is TRBJ1-5, the V gene TRBV19; D may be TRBD1 (5 bases). V was clipped by 8 bases and J by 4 bases, with 15 bases between them. The CDR3 totals 14 residues. Germline CDR1 LNHDA, CDR2 SQIVND (reference sequence). The CDR3 DNA is TGTGCCAGTGAAATCGGGGGGGGGAATCAGCCCCAGCATTTT. Its translation: CASEIGGGNQPQHF.

This clone occurred once. The chain combines TRBV6-5 with TRBJ2-7, with a weak D call TRBD1 (5 bases). Between the trimmed V and J ends, which lost 6 bases and 2 bases, there was a span of 11 bases. CDR3 length equals 13 residues. Germline CDR1 and CDR2: MNHEY and SVGAGI. CDR3 sequence: CASRSPGTYEQYF. DNA for the CDR3: TGTGCCAGCAGATCGCCAGGGACCTACGAGCAGTACTTC.